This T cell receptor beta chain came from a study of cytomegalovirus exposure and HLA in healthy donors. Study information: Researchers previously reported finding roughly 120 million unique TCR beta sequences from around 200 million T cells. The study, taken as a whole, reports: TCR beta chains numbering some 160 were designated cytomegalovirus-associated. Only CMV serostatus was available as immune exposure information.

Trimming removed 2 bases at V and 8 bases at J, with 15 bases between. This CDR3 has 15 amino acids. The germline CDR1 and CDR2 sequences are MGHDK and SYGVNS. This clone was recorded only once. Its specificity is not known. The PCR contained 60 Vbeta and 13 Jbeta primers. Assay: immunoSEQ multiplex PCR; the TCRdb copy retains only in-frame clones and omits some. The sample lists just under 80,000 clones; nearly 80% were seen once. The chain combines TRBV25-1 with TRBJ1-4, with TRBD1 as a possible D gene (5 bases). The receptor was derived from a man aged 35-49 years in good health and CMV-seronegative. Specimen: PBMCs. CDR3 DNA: TGTGCCAGCAGTGAAGTGTGGGGGGGTCGGGAAAAACTGTTTTTT. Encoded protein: CASSEVWGGREKLFF.